The clone carrying this T cell receptor (beta chain) was found once. This entry comes from a study of blood T cell repertoires in COVID-19. Across the study: Samples representing acute and convalescent COVID-19 were sourced from the United States, Italy and Spain. The analysed material was cDNA or gDNA that came from T cells, B-cell-depleted T cells, or PBMCs.

In the original workflow: For nucleated cells, counts were estimated from reference gene primer amplification. Only in-frame clones appear in the TCRdb table, and some are missing; sequencing was by immunoSEQ multiplex PCR. The DNA gave D and trimming, while V, J and clone size come from that table. The sample consists of about 200,000 clones, 65% to 90% of them appearing once. V shed 4 bases and J 0 bases; nucleotides not matched to a gene: 1. This CDR3 has 15 amino acids. CDR1 is SGHTA, CDR2 FQGNSA, per germline. V and J are TRBV7-2 and TRBJ2-3; 10 positions agree with TRBD2. This clonotype was sampled from a human donor in a cohort sampled during active COVID-19. The specimen was peripheral blood. The CDR3 spells CASSSAGGSTDTQYF. The CDR3 DNA reads as TGTGCCAGCAGCTCAGCGGGAGGGAGCACAGATACGCAGTATTTT.